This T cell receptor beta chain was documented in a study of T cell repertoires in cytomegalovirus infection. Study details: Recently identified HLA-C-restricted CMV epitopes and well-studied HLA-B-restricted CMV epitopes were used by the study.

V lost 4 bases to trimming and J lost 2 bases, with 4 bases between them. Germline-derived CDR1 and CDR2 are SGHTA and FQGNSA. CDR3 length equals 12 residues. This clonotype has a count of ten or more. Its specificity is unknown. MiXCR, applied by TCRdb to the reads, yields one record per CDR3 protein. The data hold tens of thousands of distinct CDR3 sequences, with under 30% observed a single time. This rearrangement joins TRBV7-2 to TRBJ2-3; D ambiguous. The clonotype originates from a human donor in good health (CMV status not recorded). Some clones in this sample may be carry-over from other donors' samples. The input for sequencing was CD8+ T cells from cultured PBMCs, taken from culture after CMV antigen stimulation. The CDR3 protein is CASSYNTDTQYF. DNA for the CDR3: TGTGCCAGCAGCTACAACACAGATACGCAGTATTTT.